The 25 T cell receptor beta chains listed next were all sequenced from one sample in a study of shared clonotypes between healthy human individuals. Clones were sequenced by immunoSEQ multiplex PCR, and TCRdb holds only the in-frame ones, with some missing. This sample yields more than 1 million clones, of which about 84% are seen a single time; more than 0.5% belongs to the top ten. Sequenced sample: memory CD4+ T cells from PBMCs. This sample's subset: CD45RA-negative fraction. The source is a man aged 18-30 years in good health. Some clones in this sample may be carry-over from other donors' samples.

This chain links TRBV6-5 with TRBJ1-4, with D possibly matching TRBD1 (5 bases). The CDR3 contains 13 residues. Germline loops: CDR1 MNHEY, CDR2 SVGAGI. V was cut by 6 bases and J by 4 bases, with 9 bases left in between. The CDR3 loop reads CASSDRINEKLFF. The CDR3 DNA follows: TGTGCCAGCAGCGACAGAATTAATGAAAAACTGTTTTTT.

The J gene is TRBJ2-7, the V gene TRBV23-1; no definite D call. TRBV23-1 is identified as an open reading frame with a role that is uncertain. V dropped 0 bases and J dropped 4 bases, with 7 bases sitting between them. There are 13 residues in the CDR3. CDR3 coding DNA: TGCGCCAGCAGTCAATCGGTCGAGTACGAGCAGTACTTC. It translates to CASSQSVEYEQYF.

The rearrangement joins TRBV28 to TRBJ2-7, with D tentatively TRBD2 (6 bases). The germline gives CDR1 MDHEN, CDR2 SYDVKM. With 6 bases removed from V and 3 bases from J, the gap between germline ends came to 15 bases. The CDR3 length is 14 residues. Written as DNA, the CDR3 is TGTGCCAGCAGCCGACCGGCGGGGTACTACGAGCAGTACTTC. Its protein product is CASSRPAGYYEQYF.

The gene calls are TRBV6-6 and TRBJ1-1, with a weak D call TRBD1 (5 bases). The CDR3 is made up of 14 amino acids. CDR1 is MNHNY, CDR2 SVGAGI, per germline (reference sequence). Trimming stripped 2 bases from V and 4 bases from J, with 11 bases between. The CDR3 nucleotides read TGTGCCAGCAGTTACAAGCAGGGAGGCACTGAAGCTTTCTTT. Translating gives CASSYKQGGTEAFF.

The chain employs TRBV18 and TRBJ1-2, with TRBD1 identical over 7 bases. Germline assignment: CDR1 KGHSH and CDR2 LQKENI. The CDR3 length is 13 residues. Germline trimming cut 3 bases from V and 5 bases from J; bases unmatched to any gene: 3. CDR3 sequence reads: CASSPGTEYGYTF. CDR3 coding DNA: TGTGCCAGCTCACCTGGGACAGAATATGGCTACACCTTC.

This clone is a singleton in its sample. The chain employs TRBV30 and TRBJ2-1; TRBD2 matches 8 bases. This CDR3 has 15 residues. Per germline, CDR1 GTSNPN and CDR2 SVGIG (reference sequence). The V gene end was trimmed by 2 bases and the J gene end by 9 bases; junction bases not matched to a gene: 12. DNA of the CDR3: TGTGCCTGGAGTTCCCAGGGACTAGGCGGGAGTGAGCAGTTCTTC. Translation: CAWSSQGLGGSEQFF.

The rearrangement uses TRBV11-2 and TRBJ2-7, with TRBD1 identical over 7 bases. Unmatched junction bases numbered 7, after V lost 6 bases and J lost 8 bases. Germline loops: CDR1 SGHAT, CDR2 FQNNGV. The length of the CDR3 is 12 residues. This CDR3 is CASRQTGIKQYF. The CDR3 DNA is TGTGCCAGCAGACAGACAGGGATAAAGCAGTACTTC.

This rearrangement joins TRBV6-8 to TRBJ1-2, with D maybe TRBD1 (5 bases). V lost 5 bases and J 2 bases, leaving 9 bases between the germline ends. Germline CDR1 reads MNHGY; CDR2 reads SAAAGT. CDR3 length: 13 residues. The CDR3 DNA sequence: TGTGCCAGCAGTGCCCCAGGGAACTATGGCTACACCTTC. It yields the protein CASSAPGNYGYTF.

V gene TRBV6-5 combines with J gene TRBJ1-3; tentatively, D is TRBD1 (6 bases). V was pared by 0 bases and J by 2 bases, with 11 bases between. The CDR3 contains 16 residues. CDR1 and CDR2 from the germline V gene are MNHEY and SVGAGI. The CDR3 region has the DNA TGTGCCAGCAGTTACTCGAGGGGGGGGCCTGGAAACACCATATATTTT. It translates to CASSYSRGGPGNTIYF.

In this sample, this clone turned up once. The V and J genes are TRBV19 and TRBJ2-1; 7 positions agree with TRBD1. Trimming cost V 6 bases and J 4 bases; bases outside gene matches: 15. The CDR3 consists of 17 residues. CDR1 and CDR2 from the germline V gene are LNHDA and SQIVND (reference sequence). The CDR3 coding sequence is TGTGCCAGTAGCACGAGACGGACGACAGGGATATACAATGAGCAGTTCTTC. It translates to CASSTRRTTGIYNEQFF.

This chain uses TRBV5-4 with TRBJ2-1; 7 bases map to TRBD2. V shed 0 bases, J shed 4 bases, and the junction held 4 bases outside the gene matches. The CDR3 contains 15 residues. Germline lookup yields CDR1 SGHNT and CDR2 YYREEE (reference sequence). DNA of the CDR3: TGTGCCAGCAGCTTGGCTAGCGGCAGATACAATGAGCAGTTCTTC. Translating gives CASSLASGRYNEQFF.

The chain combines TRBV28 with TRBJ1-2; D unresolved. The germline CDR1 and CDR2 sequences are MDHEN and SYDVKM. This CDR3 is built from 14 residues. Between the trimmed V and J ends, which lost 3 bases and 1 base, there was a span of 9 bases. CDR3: CASSFLDGNYGYTF. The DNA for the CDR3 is TGTGCCAGCAGTTTTTTGGACGGTAACTATGGCTACACCTTC.

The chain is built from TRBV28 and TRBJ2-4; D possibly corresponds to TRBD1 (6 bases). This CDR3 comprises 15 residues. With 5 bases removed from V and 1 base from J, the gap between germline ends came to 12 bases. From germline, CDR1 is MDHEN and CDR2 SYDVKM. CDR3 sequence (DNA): TGTGCCAGCAGTAATACAGGGTCTGCCAAAAACATTCAGTACTTC. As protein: CASSNTGSAKNIQYF.

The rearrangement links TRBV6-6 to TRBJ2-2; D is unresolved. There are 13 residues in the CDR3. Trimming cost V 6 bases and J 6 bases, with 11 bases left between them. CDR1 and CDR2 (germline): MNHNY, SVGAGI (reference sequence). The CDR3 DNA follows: TGTGCCAGCAGCAGCCGGGCCCCCGGGGAGCTGTTTTTT. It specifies CASSSRAPGELFF.

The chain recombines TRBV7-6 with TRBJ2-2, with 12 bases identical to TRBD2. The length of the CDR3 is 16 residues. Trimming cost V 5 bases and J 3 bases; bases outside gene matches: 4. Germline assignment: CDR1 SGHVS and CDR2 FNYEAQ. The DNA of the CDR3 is TGTGCCAGCAGCCCACTAGCGGGAGGCGACACCGGGGAGCTGTTTTTT. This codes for CASSPLAGGDTGELFF.

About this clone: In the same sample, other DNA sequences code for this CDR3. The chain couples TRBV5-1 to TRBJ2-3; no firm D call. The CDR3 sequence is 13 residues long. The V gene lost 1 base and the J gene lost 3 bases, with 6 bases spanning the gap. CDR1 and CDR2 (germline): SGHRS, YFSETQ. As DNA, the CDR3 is TGCGCCAGCAGCTTGAGTCCAACAGATACGCAGTATTTT. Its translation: CASSLSPTDTQYF.

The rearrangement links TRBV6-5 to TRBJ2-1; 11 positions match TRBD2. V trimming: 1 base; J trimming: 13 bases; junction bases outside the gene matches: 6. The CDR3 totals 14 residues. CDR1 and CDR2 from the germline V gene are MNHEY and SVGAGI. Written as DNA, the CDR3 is TGTGCCAGCAGTTACTTAGGACTAGCGGGTCTACAGTTCTTC. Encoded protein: CASSYLGLAGLQFF.

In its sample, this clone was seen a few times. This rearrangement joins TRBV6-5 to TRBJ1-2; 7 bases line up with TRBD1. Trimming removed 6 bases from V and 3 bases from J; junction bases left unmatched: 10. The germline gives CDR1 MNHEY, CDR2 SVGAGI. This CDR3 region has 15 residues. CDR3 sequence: CASSLAGQTDYGYTF. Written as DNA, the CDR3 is TGTGCCAGCAGCCTCGCGGGACAGACTGACTATGGCTACACCTTC.

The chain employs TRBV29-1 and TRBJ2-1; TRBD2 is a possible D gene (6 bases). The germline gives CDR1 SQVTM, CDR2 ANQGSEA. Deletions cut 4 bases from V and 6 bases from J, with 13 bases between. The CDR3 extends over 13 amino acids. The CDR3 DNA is TGCAGCGTTGCCTCTCTAGCGAGCAATGAGCAGTTCTTC. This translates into CSVASLASNEQFF.

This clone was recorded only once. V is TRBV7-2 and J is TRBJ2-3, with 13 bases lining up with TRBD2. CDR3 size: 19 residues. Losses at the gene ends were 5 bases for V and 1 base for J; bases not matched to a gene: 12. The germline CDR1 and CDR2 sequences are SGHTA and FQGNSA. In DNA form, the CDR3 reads TGTGCCAGCAGCCCGCGGGGTATTGGACTAGCGGGAGGCACAGATACGCAGTATTTT. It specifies CASSPRGIGLAGGTDTQYF.

Written as DNA, the CDR3 is TGTGCCAGCAGCCGCGCGGAGGGAAGGAATCAGCCCCAGCATTTT. Residues: CASSRAEGRNQPQHF. This rearrangement joins TRBV4-2 to TRBJ1-5, with unresolved D. This CDR3 has 15 residues. Germline V gene sequence: CDR1 LGHNA, CDR2 YNFKEQ. Trimming shortened V by 4 bases and J by 4 bases, and 14 bases separated the two germline ends.

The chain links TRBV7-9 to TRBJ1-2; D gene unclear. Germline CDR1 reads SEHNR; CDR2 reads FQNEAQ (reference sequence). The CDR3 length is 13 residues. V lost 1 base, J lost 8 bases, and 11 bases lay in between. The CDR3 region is CASSLERGRGYTF. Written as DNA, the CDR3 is TGTGCCAGCAGCTTAGAACGGGGTAGGGGCTACACCTTC.

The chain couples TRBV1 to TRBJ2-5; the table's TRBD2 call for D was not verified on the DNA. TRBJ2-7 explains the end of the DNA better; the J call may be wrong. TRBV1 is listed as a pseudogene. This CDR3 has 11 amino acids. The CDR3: CTSSTSYEQYF. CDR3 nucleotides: TGCACCAGCAGCACGAGCTACGAGCAGTACTTC.

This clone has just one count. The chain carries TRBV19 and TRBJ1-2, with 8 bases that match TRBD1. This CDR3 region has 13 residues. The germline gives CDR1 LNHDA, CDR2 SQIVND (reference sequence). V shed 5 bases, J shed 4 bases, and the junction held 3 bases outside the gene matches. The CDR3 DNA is TGTGCCAGTAGTTTCAGGGGGCGCTATGGCTACACCTTC. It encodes CASSFRGRYGYTF.

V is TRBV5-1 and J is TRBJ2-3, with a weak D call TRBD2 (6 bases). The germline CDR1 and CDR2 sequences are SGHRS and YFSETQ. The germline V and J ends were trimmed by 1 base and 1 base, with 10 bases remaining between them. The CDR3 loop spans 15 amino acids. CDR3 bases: TGCGCCAGCAGCTTGTCGGGAGCCGGCACAGATACGCAGTATTTT. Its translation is CASSLSGAGTDTQYF. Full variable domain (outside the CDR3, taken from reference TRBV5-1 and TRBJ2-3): KAGVTQTPRYLIKTRGQQVTLSCSPISGHRSVSWYQQTPGQGLQFLFEYFSETQRNKGNFPGRFSGRQFSNSRSEMNVSTLELGDSALYLCASSLSGAGTDTQYFGPGTRLTVL.